These T cell receptor beta chains were read from a single sample in a study of shared clonotypes between healthy human individuals. Sequencing was performed with immunoSEQ multiplex PCR; in TCRdb, only in-frame clones are kept and a portion is missing. Seen here are around 1.1 million clones, about 80% observed once, and the top ten hold roughly 0.65%. The sample comprised memory CD4+ T cells from PBMCs. The receptors shown here come from a man aged 18 to 35 in good health. Some clones in this sample may be carry-over from other donors' samples. Each CDR3 is given with its conserved first and last residue. A D gene is named only where the DNA matches it firmly. Clone size, where shown, is once, few, many, or a class for clones that have expanded.

v_call,clone_size,d_call,j_call,cdr3_aa,cdr3_nt
TRBV2,few,-,TRBJ2-7,CASSEGQGRYEQYF,TGTGCCAGCAGTGAAGGCCAGGGTCGGTACGAGCAGTACTTC
TRBV18,-,-,TRBJ2-7,CASSFGRATYEQYF,TGTGCCAGCTCATTCGGACGGGCAACCTACGAGCAGTACTTC
TRBV2,-,TRBD2,TRBJ2-7,CASTQGRDEQYF,TGTGCCAGCACCCAAGGGAGGGACGAGCAGTACTTC
TRBV10-3,-,TRBD1,TRBJ1-1,CAISKQTGPNTEAFF,TGTGCCATCAGTAAACAGACAGGGCCGAACACTGAAGCTTTCTTT
TRBV7-2,-,TRBD2,TRBJ2-3,CASSTGGDTQYF,TGTGCCAGCAGCACGGGGGGGGATACGCAGTATTTT
TRBV7-2,many,-,TRBJ2-7,CASSLEGGLPYEQYF,TGTGCCAGCAGCTTAGAGGGTGGACTACCCTACGAGCAGTACTTC
TRBV5-4,-,TRBD2,TRBJ2-7,CASSMTSIGGGEQYF,TGTGCCAGCAGCATGACTAGCATTGGGGGGGGCGAGCAGTACTTC
TRBV19,-,TRBD1,TRBJ1-6,CASSIGQGISPLHF,TGTGCCAGTAGTATCGGACAGGGGATTTCACCCCTCCACTTT
TRBV7-2,-,TRBD1,TRBJ1-5,CASSRTGDNQPQHF,TGTGCCAGCAGCCGGACAGGGGATAATCAGCCCCAGCATTTT
TRBV11-3,many,-,TRBJ2-2,CASSIGHKSGELFF,TGTGCCAGCAGCATCGGACACAAGTCCGGGGAGCTGTTTTTT
TRBV7-3,-,-,TRBJ1-1,CASSLEGQLHMNTEAFF,TGTGCCAGCAGCTTAGAAGGCCAACTCCACATGAACACTGAAGCTTTCTTT
TRBV5-1,-,TRBD2,TRBJ2-1,CASSLVGGSLNEQFF,TGCGCCAGCAGCTTGGTTGGCGGGAGTCTCAATGAGCAGTTCTTC
TRBV30,-,-,TRBJ1-4,CALEGEGREKLFF,TGTGCCCTGGAAGGGGAGGGAAGGGAAAAACTGTTTTTT
TRBV19,few,TRBD1,TRBJ1-1,CASSLRGLREAFF,TGTGCCAGTAGTCTCAGGGGGCTTCGGGAAGCTTTCTTT
TRBV11-3,-,-,TRBJ2-3,CASSLGGLARPPDTQYF,TGTGCCAGCAGCTTAGGTGGCCTAGCCAGGCCCCCAGATACGCAGTATTTT
TRBV7-2,-,TRBD1,TRBJ2-5,CASSLGPGGAITETQYF,TGTGCCAGCAGCTTAGGGCCAGGGGGCGCAATCACAGAGACCCAGTACTTC
TRBV5-1,-,TRBD1,TRBJ1-1,CASSPRTGGLNTEAFF,TGCGCCAGCAGCCCGCGGACAGGTGGATTGAACACTGAAGCTTTCTTT
TRBV20-1,-,-,TRBJ1-1,CSARAFKEAFF,TGCAGTGCTAGAGCTTTTAAGGAAGCTTTCTTT
TRBV29-1,-,-,TRBJ2-5,CSVCGTDQETQYF,TGCAGCGTCTGTGGGACTGACCAAGAGACCCAGTACTTC
TRBV28,-,-,TRBJ2-3,CATSGPPPDTQYF,TGTGCCACCTCGGGACCCCCCCCAGATACGCAGTATTTT
TRBV28,-,TRBD2,TRBJ2-7,CASRNGLAAFEQYF,TGTGCCAGCAGGAACGGACTAGCGGCCTTCGAGCAGTACTTC
TRBV7-2,-,TRBD1,TRBJ2-7,CASSLRGYAGGNYEQYF,TGTGCCAGCAGCTTAAGAGGCTACGCAGGGGGTAATTACGAGCAGTACTTC
TRBV28,-,-,TRBJ1-2,CASSFSHGGLNYGYTF,TGTGCCAGCAGTTTCTCTCATGGGGGGCTTAACTATGGCTACACCTTC
TRBV29-1,-,-,TRBJ1-1,CSVESGRGPEAFF,TGCAGCGTTGAGTCCGGAAGGGGACCTGAAGCTTTCTTT
TRBV19,-,TRBD2,TRBJ2-3,CASSIRASGRPEGADTQYF,TGTGCCAGTAGTATCAGGGCTAGCGGGAGGCCAGAGGGGGCAGATACGCAGTATTTT
TRBV30,many,TRBD1,TRBJ1-2,CAWSVGAGGHYGYTF,TGTGCCTGGAGTGTAGGGGCAGGGGGCCACTATGGCTACACCTTC
TRBV7-2,few,TRBD2,TRBJ2-2,CASSSERGRKNTGELFF,TGTGCCAGCAGCTCCGAGCGGGGGAGAAAGAACACCGGGGAGCTGTTTTTT
TRBV10-1,-,-,TRBJ2-7,CASSEGFGERYNEQYF,TGCGCCAGCAGTGAGGGGTTTGGGGAGCGCTACAACGAGCAGTACTTC
TRBV7-8,few,-,TRBJ1-3,CASQVEVVGLGNTIYF,TGTGCCAGCCAGGTGGAAGTGGTCGGATTAGGAAACACCATATATTTT
TRBV25-1,few,-,TRBJ1-2,CASSEFSGRAEGHYGYTF,TGTGCCAGCAGTGAATTTTCGGGCAGAGCGGAGGGTCACTATGGCTACACCTTC
TRBV30,-,TRBD1,TRBJ2-7,CAWSRDSSYEQYF,TGTGCCTGGAGTAGGGACAGCTCCTACGAGCAGTACTTC
TRBV4-2,-,-,TRBJ1-2,CASSPSTTATNYGYTF,TGTGCCAGCAGCCCATCCACGACAGCCACTAACTATGGCTACACCTTC
TRBV2,many,-,TRBJ2-4,CASSTSGTKAKNIQYF,TGTGCCAGCAGCACTAGTGGAACCAAAGCCAAAAACATTCAGTACTTC
TRBV11-3,once,TRBD1,TRBJ2-7,CASSYSGTGGSEQYF,TGTGCCAGCAGTTATTCCGGGACAGGGGGCTCCGAGCAGTACTTC
TRBV6-1,-,-,TRBJ1-5,CASRAGNNQPQHF,TGTGCCAGCAGGGCGGGAAACAATCAGCCCCAGCATTTT
TRBV28,-,-,TRBJ2-3,CASSRQADTQYF,TGTGCCAGCAGTCGACAGGCAGATACGCAGTATTTT
TRBV30,-,-,TRBJ2-5,CAWSVGLRQGDLETQYF,TGTGCCTGGAGTGTAGGGCTAAGGCAGGGTGATCTCGAGACCCAGTACTTC
TRBV19,once,TRBD1,TRBJ1-2,CASTITGGGGYTF,TGTGCCAGTACCATCACAGGGGGAGGCGGCTACACCTTC
TRBV5-1,-,-,TRBJ2-7,CASSLAAGASYEQYF,TGCGCCAGCAGCTTGGCGGCAGGGGCCTCCTACGAGCAGTACTTC
TRBV19,-,-,TRBJ1-5,CASSRGNEGQPQHF,TGTGCCAGTAGCCGAGGGAACGAAGGACAGCCCCAGCATTTT
TRBV4-1,-,-,TRBJ1-3,CASSRDSSGNTIYF,TGCGCCAGCAGCCGAGACAGCTCTGGAAACACCATATATTTT
TRBV18,-,-,TRBJ2-1,CASSPPVVDEQFF,TGTGCCAGCTCACCACCTGTGGTCGATGAGCAGTTCTTC
TRBV5-1,-,TRBD1,TRBJ2-3,CASSLDTGGGTDTQYF,TGCGCCAGCAGCTTGGATACAGGGGGCGGGACAGATACGCAGTATTTT
TRBV7-3,-,-,TRBJ2-7,CASSFQGAAEQYF,TGTGCCAGCAGCTTCCAGGGAGCGGCCGAGCAGTACTTC
TRBV7-9,-,TRBD1,TRBJ1-5,CASSPGQGTHQPQHF,TGTGCCAGCAGCCCGGGACAGGGGACCCATCAGCCCCAGCATTTT
TRBV7-9,once,-,TRBJ1-5,CASSLMAGDNQPQHF,TGTGCCAGCAGCTTAATGGCCGGAGACAATCAGCCCCAGCATTTT
TRBV28,-,-,TRBJ1-3,CASSPRGLGGNTIYF,TGTGCCAGCAGTCCCCGGGGTTTGGGGGGAAACACCATATATTTT
TRBV28,-,-,TRBJ2-2,CASSSYANTGELFF,TGTGCCAGCAGTTCTTACGCGAACACCGGGGAGCTGTTTTTT
TRBV11-2,-,-,TRBJ1-2,CASSGSYYGYTF,TGTGCCAGCAGCGGCAGCTACTATGGCTACACCTTC
TRBV6-1,-,-,TRBJ2-1,CASSDVTPPYNEQFF,TGTGCCAGCAGCGACGTAACCCCGCCCTACAATGAGCAGTTCTTC
TRBV9,many,TRBD2,TRBJ2-5,CASSPREGVWYF,TGTGCCAGCAGCCCTCGGGAGGGAGTGTGGTACTTC
TRBV4-3,-,-,TRBJ2-3,CASSLQRGDTQYF,TGCGCCAGCAGCCTTCAACGTGGAGATACGCAGTATTTT
TRBV2,-,TRBD1,TRBJ2-3,CASSPGQGARGLSTDTQYF,TGTGCCAGCAGTCCGGGACAGGGGGCGCGTGGTTTGAGCACAGATACGCAGTATTTT
TRBV11-2,-,-,TRBJ2-7,CASSLPGSPYEQYF,TGTGCCAGCAGTTTGCCGGGGTCCCCCTACGAGCAGTACTTC
TRBV6-1,many,-,TRBJ1-5,CASSEDNQPQHF,TGTGCCAGCAGTGAAGACAATCAGCCCCAGCATTTT
TRBV28,-,-,TRBJ2-6,CAKVDTLSGANVLTF,TGTGCCAAAGTGGACACGCTCTCTGGGGCCAACGTCCTGACTTTC
TRBV7-9,-,-,TRBJ1-2,CASSQMGALSHGYTF,TGTGCCAGCAGCCAGATGGGGGCGCTAAGTCATGGCTACACCTTC
TRBV29-1,-,TRBD2,TRBJ2-3,CSVAFAGGTDTQYF,TGCAGCGTTGCCTTTGCGGGAGGTACAGATACGCAGTATTTT